The clone carrying this T cell receptor (beta chain) was observed a handful of times. V was pared by 4 bases and J by 2 bases, with 3 bases of the junction left unmatched. Per germline, CDR1 LNHDA and CDR2 SQIVND (reference sequence). The CDR3 runs 14 residues. The table came from immunoSEQ multiplex PCR; TCRdb's copy has only in-frame clones and leaves some out. The table includes around 71,000 clones, about 91% detected once. These data originate in a study of T cell changes during pregnancy in multiple sclerosis. This sequence joins TRBV19 and TRBJ1-2; the match to TRBD1 covers 8 bases. This TCR was sampled from a female donor with multiple sclerosis, enrolled in a pregnancy study. This specimen was peripheral blood, taken after pregnancy. In DNA, the CDR3 is TGTGCCAGTAGTACGGACAGGGCAAACTATGGCTACACCTTC. Its protein is CASSTDRANYGYTF.